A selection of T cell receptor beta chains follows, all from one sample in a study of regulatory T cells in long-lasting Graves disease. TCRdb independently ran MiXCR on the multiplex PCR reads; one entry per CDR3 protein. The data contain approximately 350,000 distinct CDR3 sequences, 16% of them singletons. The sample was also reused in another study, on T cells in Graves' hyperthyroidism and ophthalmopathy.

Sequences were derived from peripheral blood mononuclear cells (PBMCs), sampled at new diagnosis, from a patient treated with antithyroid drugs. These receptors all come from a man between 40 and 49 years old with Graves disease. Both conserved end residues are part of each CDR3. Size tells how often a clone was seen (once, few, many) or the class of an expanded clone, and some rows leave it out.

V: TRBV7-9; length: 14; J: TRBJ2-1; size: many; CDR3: CASSLRGRLDEQFF
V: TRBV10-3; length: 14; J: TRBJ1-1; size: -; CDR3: CAISGQQGTSEAFF
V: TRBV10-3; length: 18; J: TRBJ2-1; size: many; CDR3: CAIRGRTRDRDLYNEQFF
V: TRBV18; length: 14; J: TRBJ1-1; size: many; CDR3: CASSPLFRNTEAFF
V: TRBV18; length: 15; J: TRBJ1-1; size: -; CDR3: CASSPQQGRGTEAFF
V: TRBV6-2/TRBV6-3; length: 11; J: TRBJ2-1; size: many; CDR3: CASSVLGVGFF
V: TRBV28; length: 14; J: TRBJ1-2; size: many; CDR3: CASSFAGGAHGYTF
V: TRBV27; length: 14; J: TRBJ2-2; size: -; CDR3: CASSPGTNTGELFF
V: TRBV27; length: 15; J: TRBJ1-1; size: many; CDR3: CASSLKTGIRTEAFF
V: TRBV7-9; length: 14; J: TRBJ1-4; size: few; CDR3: CASSHGRGYEKLFF
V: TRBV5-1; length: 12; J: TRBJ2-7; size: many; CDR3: CASSFTGDFPHF
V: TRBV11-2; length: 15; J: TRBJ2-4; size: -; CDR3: CASSPPGGGKNIQYF
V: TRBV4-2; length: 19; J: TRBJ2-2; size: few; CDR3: CASSQVLGLAGANTGELFF
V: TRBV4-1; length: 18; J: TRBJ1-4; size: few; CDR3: CASSQDVVGPARGEKLFF
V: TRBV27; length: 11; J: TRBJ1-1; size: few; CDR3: CRGVIVTEAFF
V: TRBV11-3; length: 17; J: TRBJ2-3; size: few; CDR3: CASSAEGIAGNTDTQYF
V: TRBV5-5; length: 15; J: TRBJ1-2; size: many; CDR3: CASSHRLTGIDGYTF
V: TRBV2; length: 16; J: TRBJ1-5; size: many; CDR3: CASSEARQGTNQPQHF
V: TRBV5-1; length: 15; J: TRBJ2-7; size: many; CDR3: CASSFENSRGDEQYF
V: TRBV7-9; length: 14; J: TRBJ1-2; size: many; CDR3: CASSPQGGALGYTF
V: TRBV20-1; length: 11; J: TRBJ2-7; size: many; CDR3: CSADRPLEQYF
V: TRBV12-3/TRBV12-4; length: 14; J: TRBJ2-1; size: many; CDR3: CASSSTSGGYGQFF
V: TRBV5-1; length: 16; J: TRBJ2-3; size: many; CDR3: CASSLSRTGGTDTQYF
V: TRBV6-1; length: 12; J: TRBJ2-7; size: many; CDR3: CASTRDSYEQYF
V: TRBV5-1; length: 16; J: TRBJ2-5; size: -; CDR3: CASSSPLAGGQETQYF
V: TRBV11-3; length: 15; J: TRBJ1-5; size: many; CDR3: CASSLDRRWGQPQHF
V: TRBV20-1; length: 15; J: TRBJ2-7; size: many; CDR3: CSARHPGATTYEQYF
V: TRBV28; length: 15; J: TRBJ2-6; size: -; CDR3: CASSLFEAGANVLTF
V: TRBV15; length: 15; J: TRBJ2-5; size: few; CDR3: CATSPKRSGQETQYF
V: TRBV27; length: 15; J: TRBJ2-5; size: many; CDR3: CASSTTGVRWETQYF
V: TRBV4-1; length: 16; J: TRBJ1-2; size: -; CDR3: CASSQLGTLDRTGYTF
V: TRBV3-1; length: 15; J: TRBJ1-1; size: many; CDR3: CASSQGEGMNTEAFF
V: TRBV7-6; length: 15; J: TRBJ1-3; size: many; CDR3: CASSLSRGSGNTIYF
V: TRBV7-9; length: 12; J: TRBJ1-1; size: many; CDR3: CASIRGQGEAFF
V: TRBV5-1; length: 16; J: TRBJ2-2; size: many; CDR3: CASRHPGQGSTGELFF
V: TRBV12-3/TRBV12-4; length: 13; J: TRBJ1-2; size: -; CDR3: CASSLKGVYGYTF
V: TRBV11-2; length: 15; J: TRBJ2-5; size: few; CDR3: CASSHGGGARETQYF
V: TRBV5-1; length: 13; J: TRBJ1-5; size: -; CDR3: CASSFGGPQPQHF
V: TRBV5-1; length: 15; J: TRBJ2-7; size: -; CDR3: CASSPAGVGLREQYF
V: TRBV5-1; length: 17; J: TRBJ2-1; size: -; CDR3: CASSLRSSGGARNEQFF
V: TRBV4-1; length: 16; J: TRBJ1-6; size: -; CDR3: CASRRAPAGRDSPLHF